These T cell receptor beta chains were read from a single sample in a study of response to subunit inactivated influenza vaccine. Using its own MiXCR run on the RT-PCR reads, TCRdb lists one record per CDR3 protein. The sample records 800,000 or so distinct CDR3 sequences, 20% to 25% being singletons. The sample here was PBMCs from blood, taken around 5 days after vaccination. The receptor source for this set is a man in his forties or fifties who received an inactivated influenza vaccine. The CDR3 runs from the conserved cysteine through the conserved F or W. A D gene is named only where the DNA matches it firmly. A row's size may be missing; if present it is once, few, many or a size class.

TRBD2 TRBJ2-3 TRBV3-1 - TGTGCCAGCAGCCAAGACAGGGAGCGGGGGGGCTCGAAAGATACGCAGTATTTT CASSQDRERGGSKDTQYF
TRBD2 TRBJ2-7 TRBV29-1 few TGCAGCGTGAGTTCGGGACTAAAAAGCGAGCAGTACTTC CSVSSGLKSEQYF
- TRBJ2-3 TRBV29-1 - TGCAGCGTTGGTGGGTGGGCAGATACGCAGTATTTT CSVGGWADTQYF
- TRBJ2-3 TRBV10-3 - TGTGCCATCAGCGCCTACTTGGGAGTAAGCACAGATACGCAGTATTTT CAISAYLGVSTDTQYF
TRBD1 TRBJ2-1 TRBV5-1 - TGCGCCAGCAGCTTCCAGGGGGTGGACTTCAATGAGCAGTTCTTC CASSFQGVDFNEQFF
- TRBJ1-2 TRBV4-3 - TGCGCCAGCAGCCAAGGACATATTAACTATGGCTACACCTTC CASSQGHINYGYTF
TRBD2 TRBJ2-1 TRBV20-1 few TGCAGTGCTCCAAGACTAGCTCCCAATGAGCAGTTCTTC CSAPRLAPNEQFF
- TRBJ2-3 TRBV10-1 - TGCGCCAGCAGTGAGTTGGGCCGTACTAGCACAGATACGCAGTATTTT CASSELGRTSTDTQYF
- TRBJ2-3 TRBV5-6 - TGTGCCAGCAGCTTATCGCCCGGCGGGACAGATACGCAGTATTTT CASSLSPGGTDTQYF
- TRBJ2-5 TRBV5-1 many TGCGCCAGCAGTGCTAGCGCGGAGACCCAGTACTTC CASSASAETQYF
TRBD1 TRBJ2-6 TRBV29-1 - TGCAGCGTTGCACAGGGGTCGGGAGGGGCCAACGTCCTGACTTTC CSVAQGSGGANVLTF
- TRBJ2-3 TRBV7-2 - TGTGCCAGCAGCTTTCGGGCGGGAATTACAGATACGCAGTATTTT CASSFRAGITDTQYF
- TRBJ2-1 TRBV6-2/TRBV6-3 - TGTGCCAGCAACCCTCCAGGATTACATTACAATGAGCAGTTCTTC CASNPPGLHYNEQFF
TRBD1 TRBJ2-2 TRBV12-3/TRBV12-4 few TGTGCCACAGGGGGACGGAAGGATCCCGGGGAGCTGTTTTTT CATGGRKDPGELFF
- TRBJ2-7 TRBV4-3 few TGCGCCAGCAGCCAAAAACCCGATTTGACTATTTCCTACGAGCAGTACTTC CASSQKPDLTISYEQYF
- TRBJ2-2 TRBV6-2/TRBV6-3 - TGTGCCAGCAGTTACCCCAGGCAAGCGAACACCGGGGAGCTGTTTTTT CASSYPRQANTGELFF
TRBD2 TRBJ2-7 TRBV6-5 - TGTGCCAGCAGTTACTCACGGGGGGTCTACGAGCAGTACTTC CASSYSRGVYEQYF
- TRBJ2-2 TRBV27 - TGTGCCAGCAGTTTAGTAGTAGCGGAGCTCACCGGGGAGCTGTTTTTT CASSLVVAELTGELFF
- TRBJ2-7 TRBV11-2 few TGTGCCAGCAGCTTAGGGAGCTTCCGGGGGCGAGGGTACGAGCAGTACTTC CASSLGSFRGRGYEQYF
- TRBJ2-2 TRBV6-5 - TGTGCCAGCAGTTACTTTTGGGGGACCGGGGAGCTGTTTTTT CASSYFWGTGELFF
- TRBJ2-7 TRBV6-2/TRBV6-3 - TGTGCCAGCAGTTACGGGCAGGGGATCGCCTACGAGCAGTACTTC CASSYGQGIAYEQYF
- TRBJ2-7 TRBV3-1 - TGTGCCAGCAGCCAAGTTAGGGGGGGGCAGTACTTC CASSQVRGGQYF